These 30 T cell receptor beta chains were all obtained from the same sample, sequenced in a study of Ad26.COV2.S vaccination and SARS-CoV-2 variants (dated by TCRdb to the early 2020s). Library preparation employed the immunoSEQ multiplex PCR assay. The immuneACCESS repertoire file appears here via TCRdb, limited to in-frame rearrangements. These files lack a portion of the clones; in checked studies, under half of the deficit traces to unresolved V genes, and the cause of the others is not known. The table for this sample lists about 350,000 clones; around nine tenths of them were counted only once. Around 5.3% of the sample is taken by the ten largest. Explained via the paper, the treatment or condition label denotes: around 19 received Ad26.COV2.S at low or high dose, single or two shots; several received placebo; per-sample allocation not given. Repertoires of vaccine and placebo recipients were sequenced from samples taken on day 63 after the first injection.

Sequenced here: peripheral blood, sampled in a trial of Ad26.COV2.S vaccine versus placebo. Receptors originate from a person between 18 and 59 years old who received the Ad26.COV2.S COVID-19 vaccine or a placebo.

V and J are TRBV6-6 and TRBJ2-1, with TRBD1 identical over 8 bases. This CDR3 is 15 amino acids long. With V trimmed by 6 bases and J by 6 bases, 10 bases remained unmatched. Germline V gives CDR1 MNHNY, CDR2 SVGAGI (reference sequence). The CDR3 loop is CASRGTGQGSNEQFF. The CDR3 nucleotides are TGTGCCAGCAGGGGGACAGGTCAGGGATCCAATGAGCAGTTCTTC.

The gene calls are TRBV9 and TRBJ1-1; D gene uncertain. From germline, CDR1 is SGDLS and CDR2 YYNGEE. Deletions cut 3 bases from V and 1 base from J, with 7 bases between. The CDR3 has 13 amino acids. This chain's CDR3 is CASSEWGNTEAFF. CDR3 nucleotides: TGTGCCAGCAGCGAATGGGGGAACACTGAAGCTTTCTTT. The full variable domain, its missing parts supplied by reference TRBV9 and TRBJ1-1, is DSGVTQTPKHLITATGQRVTLRCSPRSGDLSVYWYQQSLDQGLQFLIQYYNGEERAKGNILERFSAQQFPDLHSELNLSSLELGDSALYFCASSEWGNTEAFFGQGTRLTVV.

The J gene is TRBJ2-1, the V gene TRBV2; D not resolved. The CDR3 has 12 amino acids. Germline CDR1 is SNHLY and CDR2 is FYNNEI. V shed 3 bases and J shed 9 bases, with 9 bases lying between them. The CDR3 bases are TGTGCCAGCAGTGAGCTAAGGGTTGAGCAGTTCTTC. Residues: CASSELRVEQFF.

V gene TRBV27 combines with J gene TRBJ1-1; TRBD1 aligns across 8 bases. V trimming: 5 bases; J trimming: 5 bases; junction bases outside the gene matches: 10. CDR1 and CDR2 from the germline V gene are MNHEY and SMNVEV (reference sequence). The CDR3 extends over 15 amino acids. CDR3 residues: CASSQTGVAVTEAFF. The CDR3 nucleotides read TGTGCCAGCAGTCAGACAGGGGTCGCGGTGACTGAAGCTTTCTTT.

This sequence joins TRBV6-2 or TRBV6-3 and TRBJ1-1; 10 bases are shared with TRBD1. V lost 1 base and J lost 10; bases outside the gene matches: 3. Germline assignment: CDR1 MNHEY and CDR2 SVGEGT. This CDR3 has 13 residues. CDR3 sequence reads: CASSYLDRGRAFF. In nucleotides, the CDR3 is TGTGCCAGCAGTTACTTGGACAGGGGGAGAGCTTTCTTT.

J is TRBJ2-5 and V is TRBV14; TRBD1 might be the D (6 bases). With 4 bases removed from V and 2 bases from J, the gap between germline ends came to 8 bases. The CDR3 consists of 13 residues. Germline V CDR1 and CDR2: SGHDN, FVKESK. CDR3 sequence reads: CASSRDTQETQYF. The CDR3 DNA reads TGTGCCAGCAGCCGGGACACTCAAGAGACCCAGTACTTC.

The rearrangement links TRBV10-1 to TRBJ2-2; D ambiguous. This CDR3 contains 14 residues. Germline CDR1 WNHNN, CDR2 SYGVQD (reference sequence). The ends were cut back, 8 bases at V and 0 bases at J, with 10 bases in the middle. The CDR3 DNA follows: TGCGCCAGCCAAAAGCAGCCGAACACCGGGGAGCTGTTTTTT. Residues: CASQKQPNTGELFF.

The sample holds one count of this clone. This sample includes further DNA sequences coding for the same CDR3. The chain combines TRBV2 with TRBJ1-2, with D tentatively TRBD1 (6 bases). The CDR3 consists of 13 residues. The V and J ends lost 3 bases and 2 bases respectively, with 7 bases between them. Germline V CDR1 and CDR2: SNHLY, FYNNEI. CDR3 in DNA: TGTGCCAGCAGTGATAGGGGGAACTATGGCTACACCTTC. Its protein product is CASSDRGNYGYTF.

The genes are TRBV5-1 and TRBJ2-1, with 11 positions matching TRBD2. Germline CDR1 is SGHRS and CDR2 is YFSETQ. V was pared by 5 bases and J by 6 bases, with 7 bases of the junction left unmatched. This CDR3 spans 15 amino acids. The CDR3 DNA is TGCGCCAGCAGACTGCTAGCGGGAGGAATCAATGAGCAGTTCTTC. Protein: CASRLLAGGINEQFF.

V and J are TRBV19 and TRBJ2-6; a weak D match, TRBD2 (7 bases). This CDR3 has 18 residues. Trimming removed 5 bases from V and 2 bases from J, with 19 bases in between. Germline CDR1 reads LNHDA; CDR2 reads SQIVND (reference sequence). CDR3 DNA: TGTGCCAGTAGTGCCGGGGGCGGCGGGAGTACTGGGGCCAACGTCCTGACTTTC. This codes for CASSAGGGGSTGANVLTF.

The chain joins TRBV18 to TRBJ1-5; D unresolved. This CDR3 spans 16 amino acids. Germline assignment: CDR1 KGHSH and CDR2 LQKENI. Trimming cost V 0 bases and J 4 bases, with 13 bases left between them. The CDR3 here is CASSPPGPGINQPQHF. The CDR3 DNA follows: TGTGCCAGCTCACCACCGGGTCCGGGAATTAATCAGCCCCAGCATTTT.

V is TRBV5-5 and J is TRBJ1-1; D is undetermined. The CDR3 is made up of 13 amino acids. V lost 0 bases and J 4 bases, leaving 7 bases between the germline ends. Germline loops: CDR1 SGHKS, CDR2 YYEKEE (reference sequence). The CDR3 sequence: CASSLGMGTEAFF. CDR3 coding DNA: TGTGCCAGCAGCTTGGGGATGGGCACTGAAGCTTTCTTT.

The V call is TRBV10-2, the J call TRBJ2-5; 10 bases fit TRBD1. The V gene's germline CDR1 is WSHSY and CDR2 SAAADI. This CDR3 contains 15 residues. The ends lost 2 bases at V and 5 bases at J; junction bases unmatched: 5. CDR3 sequence: CASSEGTGVGETQYF. Here the CDR3 DNA reads TGCGCCAGCAGTGAGGGGACAGGGGTTGGGGAGACCCAGTACTTC.

V usage is TRBV28 and J usage is TRBJ1-4; TRBD1 aligns across 7 bases. CDR1 MDHEN and CDR2 SYDVKM come from the germline V gene. Germline trimming cut 2 bases from V and 0 bases from J; bases unmatched to any gene: 6. The CDR3 contains 17 residues. The CDR3 nucleotides read TGTGCCAGCAGTTTACCAGGGGGGACGGCAACTAATGAAAAACTGTTTTTT. Encoded protein: CASSLPGGTATNEKLFF.

In this sample, this clone turned up many times. This sample includes further DNA sequences coding for the same CDR3. The chain employs TRBV19 and TRBJ1-2, with a weak D call TRBD1 (6 bases). The germline CDR1 and CDR2 sequences are LNHDA and SQIVND (reference sequence). Trimming took 3 bases from V and 3 from J, leaving 8 bases between them. The CDR3 is made up of 13 amino acids. CDR3 region: CASSIRGDYGYTF. CDR3 nucleotide sequence: TGTGCCAGTAGTATTAGGGGGGACTATGGCTACACCTTC.

The chain has TRBV3-1 (or the pseudogene TRBV3-2) and TRBJ2-3, with D perhaps TRBD2 (6 bases). With 2 bases removed from V and 1 base from J, the gap between germline ends came to 10 bases. This CDR3 spans 15 amino acids. The germline gives CDR1 LGHDT, CDR2 YNNKEL (reference sequence). In nucleotides, the CDR3 is TGTGCCAGCAGCCAAATAGCGGATCGCACAGATACGCAGTATTTT. The encoded protein is CASSQIADRTDTQYF.

This rearrangement joins TRBV28 to TRBJ1-5; possibly TRBD1 for D (5 bases). Germline lookup yields CDR1 MDHEN and CDR2 SYDVKM. The CDR3 runs 14 residues. V gave up 1 base and J gave up 4 bases, with 8 bases separating them. CDR3 nucleotide sequence: TGTGCCAGCAGTTTATCAGGGAATAATCAGCCCCAGCATTTT. Encoded protein: CASSLSGNNQPQHF.

The CDR3 protein is CASSRGTGSRGEQFF. The CDR3 region has the DNA TGTGCCAGCTCACGCGGGACAGGGTCGAGAGGTGAGCAGTTCTTC. V usage is TRBV18 and J usage is TRBJ2-1; TRBD1 agrees at 9 bases. Germline CDR1 KGHSH, CDR2 LQKENI. J lost 9 bases, V lost 4 bases, and 10 bases had no gene match. The CDR3 loop spans 15 amino acids.

This chain connects TRBV7-3 to TRBJ2-2, with D perhaps being TRBD1 or TRBD2 (5 bases each). V was shortened by 5 bases and J by 4 bases, with 14 bases between the two germline ends. Germline CDR1 is SGHTA and CDR2 is FQGTGA. The CDR3 is 15 amino acids. This CDR3 reads CASSQPGRGTGELFF. CDR3 bases: TGTGCCAGCAGCCAGCCGGGACGAGGCACCGGGGAGCTGTTTTTT.

About this clone itself: The sample has other DNA sequences that encode this CDR3 too. The chain employs TRBV3-1 (or the pseudogene TRBV3-2) and TRBJ2-3; D possibly corresponds to TRBD1 (6 bases). From germline, CDR1 is LGHDT and CDR2 YNNKEL (reference sequence). CDR3 length equals 14 residues. Trimming removed 1 base from V and 4 bases from J, with 9 bases in between. The CDR3 loop is CASSQGRGSDTQYF. CDR3 nucleotide sequence: TGTGCCAGCAGCCAAGGCAGGGGATCAGATACGCAGTATTTT.

The chain combines TRBV19 with TRBJ2-1; D gene unclear. Germline CDR1 is LNHDA and CDR2 is SQIVND (reference sequence). V lost 1 base to trimming and J lost 3 bases, with 13 bases between them. This CDR3 spans 16 amino acids. As DNA, the CDR3 is TGTGCCAGTAGTATAGGAGCCTACCTAAGCTACAATGAGCAGTTCTTC. Its translation is CASSIGAYLSYNEQFF.

The V gene is TRBV28, the J gene TRBJ2-7, with TRBD1 matching over 9 bases. This CDR3 contains 13 residues. Germline trimming cut 7 bases from V and 4 bases from J; bases unmatched to any gene: 5. Germline V lookup: CDR1 MDHEN, CDR2 SYDVKM. Here the CDR3 DNA reads TGTGCCAGCACCGGGACAGGGCTTTACGAGCAGTACTTC. It yields the protein CASTGTGLYEQYF.

This rearrangement joins TRBV19 to TRBJ1-5; 10 nucleotides line up with TRBD1. With V trimmed by 6 bases and J by 7 bases, 9 bases remained unmatched. This CDR3 comprises 15 residues. From germline, CDR1 is LNHDA and CDR2 SQIVND (reference sequence). CDR3 DNA sequence: TGTGCCAGTAGCCTGACAGGGGGCTCAGGCCAGCCCCAGCATTTT. It specifies CASSLTGGSGQPQHF.

The chain uses TRBV7-2 and TRBJ2-7; no clear D. Germline-derived CDR1 and CDR2 are SGHTA and FQGNSA. V dropped 0 bases and J dropped 3 bases, with 12 bases sitting between them. The CDR3 has 15 residues. As DNA, the CDR3 is TGTGCCAGCAGCTTAGCGTGGAGACAAGGCTACGAGCAGTACTTC. This gives the protein CASSLAWRQGYEQYF.

This chain connects TRBV12-3 or TRBV12-4 to TRBJ2-1, with TRBD1 matching over 10 bases. V shed 5 bases and J 5 bases; nucleotides not matched to a gene: 0. The CDR3 spans 13 residues. CDR3 region: CASSGTGDNEQFF. The CDR3 bases are TGTGCCAGCAGTGGGACAGGGGACAATGAGCAGTTCTTC.

This chain uses TRBV11-2 with TRBJ2-1, with 7 nucleotides matching TRBD2. CDR1 SGHAT and CDR2 FQNNGV come from the germline V gene. V dropped 4 bases and J dropped 1; count of bases not matched to a gene: 4. The CDR3 spans 15 residues. CDR3 sequence (DNA): TGTGCCAGCAGCTGGGCGGGAGCGTCCTACAATGAGCAGTTCTTC. Translation: CASSWAGASYNEQFF.

The gene calls are TRBV3-1 (or the pseudogene TRBV3-2) and TRBJ1-2; D might be TRBD1 (6 bases). The CDR3 has 14 amino acids. CDR1 LGHDT and CDR2 YNNKEL come from the germline V gene (reference sequence). Trimming left V 6 bases short and J 4 bases short, with 15 bases between. CDR3 nucleotide sequence: TGTGCCAGCAGTCTACAGGGAGGAGGCTATGGCTACACCTTC. It codes for CASSLQGGGYGYTF.

J is TRBJ1-1 and V is TRBV9; TRBD1 agrees at 10 bases. This CDR3 is built from 13 residues. V lost 0 bases to trimming and J lost 9 bases; unmatched junction nucleotides: 2. The germline CDR1 and CDR2 sequences are SGDLS and YYNGEE. CDR3 DNA: TGTGCCAGCAGCGTAGGACAGGGGGCTAAAGCTTTCTTT. Translation gives CASSVGQGAKAFF.

The chain combines TRBV6-5 with TRBJ2-2; 8 positions agree with TRBD1. The V segment lost 8 bases and the J segment 3 bases; nucleotides outside the gene matches: 5. Germline V gene lookup returns CDR1 MNHEY and CDR2 SVGAGI. The CDR3 contains 14 residues. CDR3 sequence reads: CASDRGSDTGELFF. CDR3 nucleotides: TGTGCCAGCGACAGGGGTAGCGACACCGGGGAGCTGTTTTTT.

The chain joins TRBV7-9 to TRBJ2-7; the D gene is possibly TRBD1 (5 bases). This CDR3 has 14 amino acids. Looked up from germline, CDR1 is SEHNR and CDR2 is FQNEAQ (reference sequence). Deletions cut 2 bases from V and 5 bases from J, with 13 bases between. The CDR3 sequence is CASSLIGQGHEQYF. The CDR3 DNA reads as TGTGCCAGCAGCTTAATAGGGCAGGGCCACGAGCAGTACTTC.